The 21 T cell receptor beta chains below come from one sample, sequenced in a study of blood T cells in healthy people across ages. Sample-barcoded 5' priming and a J-beta primer mix drove a second PCR of about 6 to 11 cycles. TCRdb ran MiXCR on the 5' RACE reads and lists one entry per CDR3 protein. The sample carries roughly 1.4 million distinct CDR3 sequences, 45% to 70% recorded once. Sequenced material: blood. The receptors derive from a man aged 18 to 35 in good health.

The chain employs TRBV6-5 and TRBJ2-7; weak D call: TRBD2 (6 bases). Between the trimmed V and J ends, which lost 8 bases and 1 base, there was a span of 18 bases. There are 15 residues in the CDR3. Germline values: CDR1 MNHEY, CDR2 SVGAGI. The CDR3 here is CASRGARQTSYEQYF. The CDR3 DNA is TGTGCCAGCCGCGGGGCCAGACAGACATCCTACGAGCAGTACTTC.

J is TRBJ2-5 and V is TRBV24-1, with D tentatively TRBD2 (5 bases). Germline lookup yields CDR1 KGHDR and CDR2 SFDVKD. The V and J ends lost 9 bases and 5 bases respectively, with 9 bases between them. There are 11 residues in the CDR3. The CDR3 DNA follows: TGTGCCACCGGGAGTCGGGAGACCCAGTACTTC. Translated: CATGSRETQYF.

The gene calls are TRBV15 and TRBJ2-3; 14 bases are shared with TRBD2. The CDR3 is 17 amino acids. V shed 3 bases, J shed 2 bases, and the junction held 4 bases outside the gene matches. Germline values: CDR1 LNHNV, CDR2 YYDKDF (reference sequence). The CDR3: CATSSWTSGRPTDTQYF. CDR3 nucleotides: TGTGCCACCAGCAGTTGGACTAGCGGGAGGCCCACAGATACGCAGTATTTT.

This clonotype was detected a few times. The V and J genes are TRBV15 and TRBJ1-4; D unresolved. The CDR3 has 15 residues. V was pared by 0 bases and J by 10 bases, with 15 bases between. Per germline, CDR1 LNHNV and CDR2 YYDKDF (reference sequence). The CDR3 is CATSRDLGEVGKLFF. In nucleotides, the CDR3 is TGTGCCACCAGCAGAGATCTTGGAGAAGTAGGAAAACTGTTTTTT.

V and J are TRBV6-1 and TRBJ1-5; D remains unclear. This CDR3 has 16 residues. V lost 4 bases, J lost 1 base, and 14 bases lay in between. Germline V gene data show CDR1 as MNHNS and CDR2 as SASEGT. CDR3: CASSVLGLKSNQPQHF. The CDR3 DNA sequence: TGTGCCAGCAGTGTTTTGGGGTTGAAGAGCAATCAGCCCCAGCATTTT.

The chain employs TRBV4-3 and TRBJ2-1; TRBD2 matches at 7 bases. Looked up from germline, CDR1 is LGHNA and CDR2 is YSLEER. This CDR3 region has 14 residues. V shed 3 bases and J 4 bases; nucleotides not matched to a gene: 3. The CDR3 DNA follows: TGCGCCAGCAGCCATCAGGGAGGGTACAATGAGCAGTTCTTC. This gives the protein CASSHQGGYNEQFF.

This clonotype was seen only once. The rearrangement uses TRBV2 and TRBJ1-2, with D hard to call. CDR1 is SNHLY, CDR2 FYNNEI, per germline. The CDR3 loop spans 12 amino acids. V was clipped by 4 bases and J by 4 bases, with 7 bases between them. DNA of the CDR3: TGTGCCAGCAGTGGAAGGGCCTATGGCTACACCTTC. Its translation: CASSGRAYGYTF. Supplemented by reference TRBV2 and TRBJ1-2, the full variable domain reads EPEVTQTPSHQVTQMGQEVILRCVPISNHLYFYWYRQILGQKVEFLVSFYNNEISEKSEIFDDQFSVERPDGSNFTLKIRSTKLEDSAMYFCASSGRAYGYTFGSGTRLTVV.

This chain links TRBV12-3 or TRBV12-4 with TRBJ2-7; D is unclear. V lost 10 bases and J lost 3, with 16 bases in between. There are 13 residues in the CDR3. The CDR3 reads CATSPQAYYEQYF. The CDR3 bases are TGTGCCACCTCCCCGCAGGCTTACTACGAGCAGTACTTC.

The genes are TRBV6-2 or TRBV6-3 and TRBJ1-6, with TRBD1 matching 8 bases. The germline V gene encodes CDR1 MNHEY and CDR2 SVGEGT. V trimming: 0 bases; J trimming: 10 bases; junction bases outside the gene matches: 17. The CDR3 has 19 residues. CDR3 region: CASSYSKRTGRVIGSPLHF. DNA for the CDR3: TGTGCCAGCAGTTACTCGAAGCGGACAGGGAGGGTTATAGGATCACCCCTCCACTTT.

This clonotype turned up a few times. The rearrangement joins TRBV29-1 to TRBJ1-2; maybe TRBD1 (5 bases). The V and J ends lost 1 base and 1 base respectively, with 13 bases between them. This CDR3 region has 15 residues. Germline CDR1 is SQVTM and CDR2 is ANQGSEA. In DNA, the CDR3 is TGCAGCGTTGAAGTCTCCGGGGGGTTTAACTATGGCTACACCTTC. It is translated as CSVEVSGGFNYGYTF.

V usage is TRBV5-1 and J usage is TRBJ2-3; D unclear. The V and J ends lost 2 bases and 0 bases respectively, with 7 bases between them. Germline CDR1 is SGHRS and CDR2 is YFSETQ. There are 14 residues in the CDR3. The CDR3 sequence is CASSFAISTDTQYF. In nucleotides, the CDR3 is TGCGCCAGCAGCTTTGCGATTAGCACAGATACGCAGTATTTT.

The V call is TRBV11-3, the J call TRBJ2-1; D remains unclear. Per the germline V gene, CDR1 is SGHNT and CDR2 is YENEEA. The length of the CDR3 is 15 residues. The V and J ends lost 0 bases and 2 bases respectively, with 8 bases between them. In DNA, the CDR3 is TGTGCCAGCAGCTTAGACCGGAGTCCCTACAATGAGCAGTTCTTC. Protein: CASSLDRSPYNEQFF.

This chain joins TRBV5-5 and TRBJ2-1, with TRBD1 as a possible D gene (5 bases). The CDR3 runs 14 residues. CDR1 is SGHKS and CDR2 is YYEKEE in the germline V gene (reference sequence). V was pared by 4 bases and J by 10 bases, with 18 bases between. The CDR3 nucleotides read TGTGCCAGCAGCGTCCAGGGCGACTCCTACGAGCAGTTCTTC. Its protein product is CASSVQGDSYEQFF. Using reference TRBV5-5 and TRBJ2-1 for the parts outside the CDR3, the full variable domain is DAGVTQSPTHLIKTRGQQVTLRCSPISGHKSVSWYQQVLGQGPQFIFQYYEKEERGRGNFPDRFSARQFPNYSSELNVNALLLGDSALYLCASSVQGDSYEQFFGPGTRLTVL.

The genes are TRBV29-1 and TRBJ1-4, with D perhaps TRBD1 (5 bases). This CDR3 comprises 10 residues. Germline loops: CDR1 SQVTM, CDR2 ANQGSEA. The V end lost 7 bases, the J end lost 8 bases, and 8 bases lay between the germline ends. CDR3 bases: TGCAGCGCCGCAGGGGAAAAACTGTTTTTT. Its protein is CSAAGEKLFF.

This clonotype was counted only a few times. The chain recombines TRBV6-2 or TRBV6-3 with TRBJ2-4; the D gene could be TRBD1 or TRBD2 (5 bases each). TRBJ2-7 explains the end of the DNA better; the J call may be wrong. The CDR3 spans 13 residues. Looked up from germline, CDR1 is MNHEY and CDR2 is SVGEGT. In nucleotides, the CDR3 is TGTGCCAGCCAGGGACCCCCCGGGAACGAGCAGTACTTC. It translates to CASQGPPGNEQYF.

The genes are TRBV27 and TRBJ2-5; 11 nucleotides align to TRBD2. The J call is doubtful: the DNA matches TRBJ2-7 better. Germline V lookup: CDR1 MNHEY, CDR2 SMNVEV (reference sequence). The CDR3 sequence is 15 residues long. Here the CDR3 DNA reads TGTGCCAGCAGTAGACCGGGACTAGCGGACTACGAGCAGTACTTC. Residues: CASSRPGLADYEQYF.

The rearrangement joins TRBV27 to TRBJ2-7; possibly TRBD1 for D (6 bases). CDR1 and CDR2 from the germline V gene are MNHEY and SMNVEV (reference sequence). The CDR3 length is 14 residues. V lost 3 bases and J 5 bases, leaving 14 bases between the germline ends. This chain's CDR3 is CASSFAQGSNEQYF. CDR3 DNA: TGTGCCAGCAGTTTCGCCCAGGGGAGCAACGAGCAGTACTTC.

The rearrangement links TRBV4-1 to TRBJ2-1, with 9 bases lining up with TRBD2. Germline CDR1 MGHRA, CDR2 YSYEKL. J was trimmed by 11 bases and V by 3 bases; bases with no gene match: 14. This CDR3 comprises 16 residues. The CDR3 DNA is TGCGCCAGCAGCCACCCACCGAATAGCGGGAGTTTAAAGCAGTTCTTC. This translates into CASSHPPNSGSLKQFF.

This clonotype was detected a few times. The rearrangement links TRBV20-1 to TRBJ1-2, with 7 bases fitting TRBD1. V shed 0 bases, J shed 0 bases, and the junction held 10 bases outside the gene matches. CDR1 DFQATT and CDR2 SNEGSKA come from the germline V gene (reference sequence). The CDR3 length is 17 residues. The CDR3 region has the DNA TGCAGTGCTAGAGATATAGGACAGGCCTCAGCTAACTATGGCTACACCTTC. Its translation: CSARDIGQASANYGYTF.

The chain is built from TRBV27 and TRBJ2-5; D is perhaps TRBD2 (6 bases). The J call may be in error: the DNA end matches TRBJ2-7 better. From germline, CDR1 is MNHEY and CDR2 SMNVEV (reference sequence). CDR3 length equals 15 residues. The chain's CDR3 is CASSLGTAQSYEQYF. The CDR3 DNA sequence: TGTGCCAGCAGTTTAGGGACTGCCCAAAGCTACGAGCAGTACTTC.

The chain combines TRBV6-5 with TRBJ2-7; maybe TRBD2 (6 bases). This CDR3 is built from 16 residues. V gave up 3 bases and J gave up 3 bases, with 18 bases separating them. Germline loops: CDR1 MNHEY, CDR2 SVGAGI. The CDR3 here is CASSYSPSVNFYEQYF. The CDR3 nucleotides read TGTGCCAGCAGTTATTCACCTAGCGTTAATTTCTACGAGCAGTACTTC.